What follows are 31 T cell receptor beta chains derived from one specimen sequenced in a study of cytomegalovirus exposure and HLA in healthy donors. It was with 60 Vbeta and 13 Jbeta primers that the PCR ran. Produced via immunoSEQ multiplex PCR; TCRdb's table is partial and in-frame only. The profile shows over 90,000 clones, approximately 79% of them singletons. Sequencing input: PBMCs. The receptors shown here come from a man aged 50-60 years in good health and CMV-seropositive.

This chain connects TRBV6-1 to TRBJ2-7, with 7 positions matching TRBD1. Germline CDR1 and CDR2: MNHNS and SASEGT. The V and J ends lost 4 bases and 2 bases, in that order; junction bases with no gene match: 5. The CDR3 length is 14 residues. The CDR3 coding sequence is TGTGCCAGCAGTGTGGACAGGAGCACCTACGAGCAGTACTTC. This encodes CASSVDRSTYEQYF.

The V and J genes are TRBV7-9 and TRBJ2-7; TRBD1 matches at 7 bases. CDR1 is SEHNR and CDR2 is FQNEAQ in the germline V gene (reference sequence). V gave up 1 base and J gave up 0 bases; unmatched junction bases: 15. The CDR3 loop spans 19 amino acids. The CDR3 DNA is TGTGCCAGCAGCTTAGGAGAGGGGACAGCCCCCACCCGCTCCTACGAGCAGTACTTC. This codes for CASSLGEGTAPTRSYEQYF.

This chain connects TRBV9 to TRBJ2-3; 9 bases fit TRBD2. The length of the CDR3 is 17 residues. V was pared by 0 bases and J by 6 bases, with 11 bases of the junction left unmatched. CDR1 is SGDLS, CDR2 YYNGEE, per germline. CDR3 residues: CASSVVPASGAVDTQYF. In DNA, the CDR3 is TGTGCCAGCAGCGTAGTCCCCGCTAGCGGGGCGGTCGATACGCAGTATTTT. The entire variable domain, with the rest obtained from reference TRBV9 and TRBJ2-3, is as follows: DSGVTQTPKHLITATGQRVTLRCSPRSGDLSVYWYQQSLDQGLQFLIQYYNGEERAKGNILERFSAQQFPDLHSELNLSSLELGDSALYFCASSVVPASGAVDTQYFGPGTRLTVL.

This clone has only a few counts. The chain employs TRBV6-5 and TRBJ2-5; a weak D match, TRBD1 (6 bases). The germline V gene has CDR1 MNHEY and CDR2 SVGAGI. Trimming took off 7 bases at V and 3 bases at J, with 15 bases between the two ends. This CDR3 is 14 amino acids long. CDR3 amino acids: CASTQSYREETQYF. As DNA, the CDR3 is TGTGCCAGCACCCAGAGTTACAGGGAAGAGACCCAGTACTTC.

This clone came up once. J is TRBJ2-7 and V is TRBV10-1; 9 bases are shared with TRBD2. With V trimmed by 7 bases and J by 4 bases, 8 bases remained unmatched. This CDR3 is 14 amino acids long. Germline loops: CDR1 WNHNN, CDR2 SYGVQD (reference sequence). CDR3 nucleotide sequence: TGCGCCAGCACTCTGGCGGGAGGGCGGTACGAGCAGTACTTC. Residues: CASTLAGGRYEQYF.

This clone was detected only once. The chain couples TRBV27 to TRBJ2-7; D might be TRBD1 (5 bases). This CDR3 has 16 residues. Per the germline V gene, CDR1 is MNHEY and CDR2 is SMNVEV (reference sequence). The germline V and J ends were trimmed by 1 base and 2 bases, with 15 bases remaining between them. The CDR3 spells CASSLYTQGIPYEQYF. The DNA for the CDR3 is TGTGCCAGCAGTTTATATACGCAGGGTATCCCCTACGAGCAGTACTTC.

The rearrangement links TRBV5-1 to TRBJ2-7; 7 bases match TRBD2. V gave up 0 bases and J gave up 5 bases; unmatched junction bases: 14. Per germline, CDR1 SGHRS and CDR2 YFSETQ. The CDR3 sequence is 17 residues long. CDR3 residues: CASSLAASGQGGDEQYF. DNA for the CDR3: TGCGCCAGCAGCTTGGCGGCTAGCGGTCAGGGAGGGGACGAGCAGTACTTC.

V is TRBV6-5 and J is TRBJ2-7, with 10 positions matching TRBD2. The CDR3 is 15 amino acids. The trim removed 0 bases at V and 9 bases at J, leaving 8 bases unmatched. Per germline, CDR1 MNHEY and CDR2 SVGAGI. CDR3 DNA sequence: TGTGCCAGCAGTTACTCTACTAGCGGGATCTTTACGCAGTACTTC. This sequence encodes CASSYSTSGIFTQYF.

V usage is TRBV5-4 and J usage is TRBJ2-7; TRBD2 is a possible D gene (6 bases). Trimming took off 6 bases at V and 6 bases at J, with 19 bases between the two ends. Germline-derived CDR1 and CDR2 are SGHNT and YYREEE (reference sequence). The CDR3 is 14 residues long. The CDR3 here is CASNQVGAEGEQYF. CDR3 coding DNA: TGTGCCAGCAATCAGGTCGGGGCGGAGGGCGAGCAGTACTTC.

V is TRBV6-6 and J is TRBJ2-7; 7 bases align to TRBD1. CDR3 length: 13 residues. J was trimmed by 2 bases and V by 5 bases; bases with no gene match: 3. Per the germline V gene, CDR1 is MNHNY and CDR2 is SVGAGI (reference sequence). The CDR3 protein is CASSTTGTYEQYF. The CDR3 DNA is TGTGCCAGCAGTACGACAGGGACCTACGAGCAGTACTTC.

The chain links TRBV28 to TRBJ2-7, with TRBD2 as a possible D gene (6 bases). V lost 3 bases and J lost 4, with 22 bases in between. The germline CDR1 and CDR2 sequences are MDHEN and SYDVKM. The CDR3 spans 17 residues. The CDR3 region has the DNA TGTGCCAGCAGTTTTCGTCCGGGAGAGACTCTGGGGTACGAGCAGTACTTC. This translates into CASSFRPGETLGYEQYF. The full variable domain, in which reference TRBV28 and TRBJ2-7 provide the parts outside the CDR3, is DVKVTQSSRYLVKRTGEKVFLECVQDMDHENMFWYRQDPGLGLRLIYFSYDVKMKEKGDIPEGYSVSREKKERFSLILESASTNQTSMYLCASSFRPGETLGYEQYFGPGTRLTVT.

The rearrangement joins TRBV7-9 to TRBJ1-1; maybe TRBD1 (6 bases). This CDR3 has 14 residues. The germline gives CDR1 SEHNR, CDR2 FQNEAQ (reference sequence). V lost 6 bases and J 1 base, leaving 12 bases between the germline ends. The CDR3 region has the DNA TGTGCCAGCAGACACCCGGGACAGAACACTGAAGCTTTCTTT. This gives the protein CASRHPGQNTEAFF.

The J gene is TRBJ2-5, the V gene TRBV4-3; possible D gene TRBD2, 5 bases. The CDR3 runs 16 residues. Germline V gives CDR1 LGHNA, CDR2 YSLEER. V lost 0 bases, J lost 0 bases, and 11 bases lay in between. The CDR3 region has the DNA TGCGCCAGCAGCCAAGAGAGGGCGTCGTACCAAGAGACCCAGTACTTC. It encodes CASSQERASYQETQYF.

The chain recombines TRBV11-1 with TRBJ2-1, with D possibly being TRBD1 (7 bases). There are 16 residues in the CDR3. The germline V gene encodes CDR1 SGHAT and CDR2 FQDESV (reference sequence). V was clipped by 8 bases and J by 0 bases, with 17 bases between them. CDR3 in DNA: TGTGCCAGCGCTGGGGCGGGACAGAGCTCCTACAATGAGCAGTTCTTC. Protein: CASAGAGQSSYNEQFF.

Comments on this clone: This may be a read error, as it is one base from a much larger clone. This sample includes further DNA sequences coding for the same CDR3. This chain joins TRBV11-3 and TRBJ1-1, with a tentative D call TRBD1 (5 bases). The CDR3 extends over 15 amino acids. Germline V gene lookup returns CDR1 SGHNT and CDR2 YENEEA. The ends were cut back, 6 bases at V and 0 bases at J, with 14 bases in the middle. This chain's CDR3 is CASSPGPTVNTEAFF. Here the CDR3 DNA reads TGTGCCAGCAGTCCCGGCCCGACAGTGAACACTGAAGCTTTCTTT.

This chain joins TRBV21-1 and TRBJ2-5; TRBD2, the table's D call, lacks a check against the DNA. TRBV21-1 is recorded as a pseudogene. The CDR3 runs to 13 residues. The CDR3 nucleotides read TGTGCCAGCAGCACCCGGGGTAGGGAGACCCAGTACTTC. Protein: CASSTRGRETQYF.

This clone has ten or more counts. Other DNA sequences in this specimen translate into the identical CDR3. This chain connects TRBV6-1 to TRBJ2-5; 11 bases align to TRBD2. The J segment lost 1 base and the V segment lost 2 bases, leaving 0 bases of the junction unmatched. Germline CDR1 MNHNS, CDR2 SASEGT. The CDR3 extends over 15 amino acids. CDR3 DNA sequence: TGTGCCAGCAGTGAACTAGCGGGAGGCCAAGAGACCCAGTACTTC. Encoded protein: CASSELAGGQETQYF.

The genes are TRBV11-2 and TRBJ2-1; D remains unclear. Trimming took 5 bases from V and 4 from J, leaving 6 bases between them. Germline CDR1 reads SGHAT; CDR2 reads FQNNGV. The CDR3 covers 12 residues. This chain's CDR3 is CASSREYNEQFF. The CDR3, as DNA: TGTGCCAGCAGCCGAGAATACAATGAGCAGTTCTTC.

This clone was detected a few times. V and J are TRBV7-6 and TRBJ1-1, with 7 bases aligning to TRBD1. Germline-derived CDR1 and CDR2 are SGHVS and FNYEAQ. After removal of 2 bases from V and 4 bases from J, the junction contained 7 bases not matched to a gene. This CDR3 is 15 amino acids long. The DNA of the CDR3 is TGTGCCAGCAGCTTATCAACACAGGGGTTCACTGAAGCTTTCTTT. Translating gives CASSLSTQGFTEAFF.

The rearrangement uses TRBV2 and TRBJ1-2; tentative D call: TRBD1 (5 bases). CDR1 SNHLY and CDR2 FYNNEI come from the germline V gene. Trimming cost V 3 bases and J 6 bases, with 11 bases left between them. The CDR3 contains 13 residues. CDR3 DNA: TGTGCCAGCAGTGATGGCCGGGGGAATGGCTACACCTTC. It is translated as CASSDGRGNGYTF.

This clone was seen more than once but under ten times. V is TRBV5-1 and J is TRBJ2-3; the D is unclear. The germline V and J ends were trimmed by 7 bases and 4 bases, with 16 bases remaining between them. CDR1 is SGHRS and CDR2 is YFSETQ in the germline V gene. The CDR3 sequence is 14 residues long. The CDR3 sequence is CASRIESISDTQYF. The DNA for the CDR3 is TGCGCCAGCCGCATCGAGAGCATTTCAGATACGCAGTATTTT.

This clone was detected once. The J gene is TRBJ2-2, the V gene TRBV5-1, with 7 nucleotides matching TRBD2. This CDR3 comprises 17 residues. Germline V gives CDR1 SGHRS, CDR2 YFSETQ. The ends lost 4 bases at V and 1 base at J; junction bases unmatched: 10. The CDR3 loop reads CASSLPPPSGNTGELFF. Written as DNA, the CDR3 is TGCGCCAGCAGCCTGCCTCCTCCTAGCGGGAACACCGGGGAGCTGTTTTTT.

The chain links TRBV5-1 to TRBJ2-7; 13 bases fit TRBD2. CDR3 size: 15 residues. Trimming cost V 4 bases and J 4 bases; bases outside gene matches: 5. Germline assignment: CDR1 SGHRS and CDR2 YFSETQ. The CDR3 DNA reads as TGCGCCAGCAGCCGGGGGACTAGCGGGGTTTACGAGCAGTACTTC. Translation: CASSRGTSGVYEQYF. Drawing the rest from reference TRBV5-1 and TRBJ2-7, the complete variable domain is KAGVTQTPRYLIKTRGQQVTLSCSPISGHRSVSWYQQTPGQGLQFLFEYFSETQRNKGNFPGRFSGRQFSNSRSEMNVSTLELGDSALYLCASSRGTSGVYEQYFGPGTRLTVT.

The chain employs TRBV11-2 and TRBJ1-6; 9 bases are shared with TRBD1. Germline V lookup: CDR1 SGHAT, CDR2 FQNNGV. V gave up 4 bases and J gave up 10 bases; unmatched junction bases: 2. The CDR3 extends over 13 amino acids. CDR3 amino acids: CASSSGQGSPLHF. In nucleotides, the CDR3 is TGTGCCAGCAGCTCCGGACAGGGGTCACCCCTCCACTTT.

The chain joins TRBV6-5 to TRBJ1-1; 7 bases agree with TRBD1. Germline V gene sequence: CDR1 MNHEY, CDR2 SVGAGI. V gave up 5 bases and J gave up 6 bases; unmatched junction bases: 12. The length of the CDR3 is 15 residues. The CDR3 DNA sequence: TGTGCCAGCAGTCCCATCGACAGGGTTGTCGCTGAAGCTTTCTTT. It codes for CASSPIDRVVAEAFF.

V is TRBV19 and J is TRBJ2-3; D ambiguous. Between the trimmed V and J ends, which lost 11 bases and 4 bases, there was a span of 13 bases. Germline V gene sequence: CDR1 LNHDA, CDR2 SQIVND (reference sequence). There are 12 residues in the CDR3. CDR3 in DNA: TGTGCCGGTTGGCCTCCCCCAGATACGCAGTATTTT. Its protein product is CAGWPPPDTQYF.

As to this clone: The same CDR3 is also encoded by other DNA sequences in this sample. CDR3: CASSLGQRGRLSGYTF. CDR3 nucleotide sequence: TGTGCCAGCAGTTTAGGCCAGCGGGGTAGGCTCTCTGGCTACACCTTC. The V and J genes are TRBV28 and TRBJ1-2; no firm D call. Germline V CDR1 and CDR2: MDHEN, SYDVKM. V shed 2 bases and J shed 7 bases, with 20 bases lying between them. The CDR3 totals 16 residues.

The chain recombines TRBV28 with TRBJ1-1; 8 positions agree with TRBD1. The CDR3 consists of 15 residues. Germline V gene data show CDR1 as MDHEN and CDR2 as SYDVKM. Trimming at V came to 6 bases and at J to 1 base, leaving 7 bases not matched to a gene. In DNA form, the CDR3 reads TGTGCCAGCAGCAGAACAGGACAGGGGAACACTGAAGCTTTCTTT. This gives the protein CASSRTGQGNTEAFF.

The rearrangement uses TRBV5-8 and TRBJ2-7; D is perhaps TRBD1 (5 bases). CDR1 is SGHTS, CDR2 YDEGEE, per germline. The CDR3 sequence is 15 residues long. V lost 0 bases to trimming and J lost 4 bases, with 14 bases between them. CDR3 in DNA: TGTGCCAGCAGCTTGGAGGGGCTAGGGGTTTACGAGCAGTACTTC. Translation: CASSLEGLGVYEQYF.

The sample holds a few counts of this clone. V gene TRBV18 combines with J gene TRBJ1-1, with a tentative D call TRBD1 (6 bases). Germline-derived CDR1 and CDR2 are KGHSH and LQKENI. This CDR3 comprises 14 residues. V lost 1 base and J lost 2, with 8 bases in between. CDR3 protein: CASSPQGVNTEAFF. As DNA, the CDR3 is TGTGCCAGCTCACCACAGGGGGTAAACACTGAAGCTTTCTTT.

This chain uses TRBV19 with TRBJ2-3, with 8 nucleotides matching TRBD2. The junction had 3 bases not matched to a gene; V was cut back by 7 bases and J by 0 bases. CDR3 size: 14 residues. Germline CDR1 and CDR2: LNHDA and SQIVND (reference sequence). The CDR3 is CASTRTSSTDTQYF. The CDR3 DNA sequence: TGTGCCAGTACCCGGACTAGCAGCACAGATACGCAGTATTTT.